One T cell receptor beta chain is described in this entry. The sample originates from a study of a mutant IDH1 vaccine in newly diagnosed glioma. Background on the study: Previous care, which was radiotherapy, temozolomide, or both, most often involved both.

Stated time point: baseline, week 1 (first vaccination visit). Treatment specified: pre-vaccination baseline after standard-of-care therapy. The CDR3 sequence is 15 residues long. V gave up 5 bases and J gave up 1 base, with 15 bases separating them. The germline gives CDR1 SGDLS, CDR2 YYNGEE. Here immunoSEQ multiplex PCR was the method, and the copy in TCRdb shows in-frame clones only, minus some. The profile shows roughly 50,000 clones, about four fifths of them singletons. This chain links TRBV9 with TRBJ1-1; D is undetermined. The receptor was isolated from a man between 18 and 29 years old with glioma. The input for sequencing was PBMCs, taken from a glioma patient treated with radiotherapy, temozolomide or both. CDR3 bases: TGTGCCAGCAGACCTAACCCGGCAGGGAACACTGAAGCTTTCTTT. Translated, it gives CASRPNPAGNTEAFF.